The 9 T cell receptor beta chains listed next were all sequenced from one sample in a study of cytomegalovirus exposure and HLA in healthy donors. The study ran its PCR with 60 Vbeta and 13 Jbeta primers. Only in-frame clones appear in the TCRdb table, and some are missing; sequencing was by immunoSEQ multiplex PCR. The profile shows under 200,000 clones, roughly three quarters of them singletons. Sequenced material: PBMCs. The receptors originated from a woman aged 50 to 60 in good health and CMV-seropositive.

The rearrangement links TRBV7-8 to TRBJ2-3; TRBD2 agrees at 7 bases. V lost 5 bases to trimming and J lost 2 bases; unmatched junction nucleotides: 7. The CDR3 consists of 15 residues. Germline V lookup: CDR1 SGHVS, CDR2 FQNEAQ. The CDR3 spells CASSVQRGVTDTQYF. DNA for the CDR3: TGTGCCAGCAGCGTCCAACGGGGGGTCACAGATACGCAGTATTTT.

This clone was detected only once. The V and J genes are TRBV19 and TRBJ1-1; 8 bases line up with TRBD1. The V segment lost 3 bases and the J segment 5 bases; nucleotides outside the gene matches: 11. Germline V gene sequence: CDR1 LNHDA, CDR2 SQIVND (reference sequence). The CDR3 runs to 16 residues. In DNA, the CDR3 is TGTGCCAGTAGTATTGTCAGGGGGCGAGAGAGGACTGAAGCTTTCTTT. Protein product: CASSIVRGRERTEAFF.

The chain links TRBV29-1 to TRBJ1-1; the D gene is possibly TRBD1 (6 bases). V lost 7 bases and J 9 bases, leaving 27 bases between the germline ends. In germline, CDR1 is SQVTM, CDR2 ANQGSEA. This CDR3 region has 15 residues. The CDR3 region is CSASPVGGGQGKAFF. The CDR3 nucleotides read TGCAGCGCTTCTCCGGTGGGGGGGGGCCAGGGAAAAGCTTTCTTT.

This clone was detected only a few times. The rearrangement joins TRBV29-1 to TRBJ1-4; 9 bases map to TRBD1. This CDR3 comprises 16 residues. Germline V gene data show CDR1 as SQVTM and CDR2 as ANQGSEA. V dropped 6 bases and J dropped 3; count of bases not matched to a gene: 11. CDR3 DNA sequence: TGCAGCGTCAGCATTCTGGGACAGGGCCCTAATGAAAAACTGTTTTTT. Translated: CSVSILGQGPNEKLFF.

About this clone: One end of the junction does not line up with germline, which may come from a read error. J is TRBJ2-4 and V is TRBV7-9, with D tentatively TRBD1 (5 bases). Germline CDR1 and CDR2: SEHNR and FQNEAQ (reference sequence). This CDR3 is 12 amino acids long. This CDR3 is CASETEINSQYF. The CDR3 region has the DNA TGTGCCAGCGAGACAGAAATAAACAGTCAGTACTTC.

The genes are TRBV7-2 and TRBJ1-2; 10 positions agree with TRBD1. The trim removed 2 bases at V and 6 bases at J, leaving 12 bases unmatched. Germline V gene sequence: CDR1 SGHTA, CDR2 FQGNSA. CDR3 length equals 17 residues. The CDR3 sequence is CASSLLGDRGRWDGYTF. CDR3 sequence (DNA): TGTGCCAGCAGCTTATTGGGTGACAGGGGGCGATGGGATGGCTACACCTTC. The complete variable domain, with remaining parts taken from reference TRBV7-2 and TRBJ1-2, reads GAGVSQSPSNKVTEKGKDVELRCDPISGHTALYWYRQSLGQGLEFLIYFQGNSAPDKSGLPSDRFSAERTGGSVSTLTIQRTQQEDSAVYLCASSLLGDRGRWDGYTFGSGTRLTVV.

This sequence joins TRBV19 and TRBJ1-5, with D perhaps matching TRBD1 (6 bases). This CDR3 region has 14 residues. The V gene's germline CDR1 is LNHDA and CDR2 SQIVND (reference sequence). Trimming left V 6 bases short and J 6 bases short, with 15 bases between. CDR3 nucleotides: TGTGCCAGTAGCCCGGACAGTTCAGGTCAGCCCCAGCATTTT. It codes for CASSPDSSGQPQHF.

V and J are TRBV7-2 and TRBJ2-1, with 9 positions matching TRBD2. Unmatched junction bases numbered 9, after V lost 2 bases and J lost 7 bases. CDR3 length: 16 amino acids. Germline assignment: CDR1 SGHTA and CDR2 FQGNSA. The CDR3 nucleotides are TGTGCCAGCAGCTTAAGGGCGGGAGGGCCAGCAAATGAGCAGTTCTTC. This gives the protein CASSLRAGGPANEQFF.

This chain joins TRBV4-3 and TRBJ2-1; 14 bases align to TRBD2. The germline V gene encodes CDR1 LGHNA and CDR2 YSLEER. CDR3 length equals 18 residues. V was clipped by 4 bases and J by 4 bases; unmatched bases: 9. In nucleotides, the CDR3 is TGCGCCAGCAGCCGCCATGGGACTAGCGGGAGAAAATACAATGAGCAGTTCTTC. Residues: CASSRHGTSGRKYNEQFF.